This TCR beta chain was captured in a study of control samples from healthy donors and cancer patients. CDR3 length equals 13 residues. Trimming removed 3 bases at V and 2 bases at J, with 7 bases between. Per germline, CDR1 SEHNR and CDR2 FQNEAQ (reference sequence). Profiled with immunoSEQ multiplex PCR; TCRdb holds only in-frame clones, not every one. The sample records about 99,000 clones, around 88% being singletons. The sequenced sample was PBMCs. The chain couples TRBV7-9 to TRBJ1-2; possible D gene TRBD1, 6 bases. This sequence originates from a man in his fifties or sixties with lung cancer. The CDR3 spells CASSFQGNYGYTF. The CDR3 region has the DNA TGTGCCAGCAGCTTTCAGGGGAACTATGGCTACACCTTC.